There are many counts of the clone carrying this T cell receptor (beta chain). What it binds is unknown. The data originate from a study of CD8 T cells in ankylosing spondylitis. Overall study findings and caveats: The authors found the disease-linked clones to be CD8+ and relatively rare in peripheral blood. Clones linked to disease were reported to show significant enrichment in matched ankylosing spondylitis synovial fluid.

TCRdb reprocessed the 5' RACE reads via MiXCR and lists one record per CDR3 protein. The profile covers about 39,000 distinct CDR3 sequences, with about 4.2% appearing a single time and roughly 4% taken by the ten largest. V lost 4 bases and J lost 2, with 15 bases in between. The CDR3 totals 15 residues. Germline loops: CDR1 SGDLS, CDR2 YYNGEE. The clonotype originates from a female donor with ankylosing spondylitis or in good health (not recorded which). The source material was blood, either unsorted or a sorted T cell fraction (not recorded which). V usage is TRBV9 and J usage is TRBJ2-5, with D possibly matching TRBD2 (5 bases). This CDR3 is CASSPGRRVQETQYF. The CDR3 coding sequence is TGTGCCAGCAGCCCCGGTCGGCGGGTTCAAGAGACCCAGTACTTC. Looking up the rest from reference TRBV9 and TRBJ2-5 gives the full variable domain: DSGVTQTPKHLITATGQRVTLRCSPRSGDLSVYWYQQSLDQGLQFLIQYYNGEERAKGNILERFSAQQFPDLHSELNLSSLELGDSALYFCASSPGRRVQETQYFGPGTRLLVL.